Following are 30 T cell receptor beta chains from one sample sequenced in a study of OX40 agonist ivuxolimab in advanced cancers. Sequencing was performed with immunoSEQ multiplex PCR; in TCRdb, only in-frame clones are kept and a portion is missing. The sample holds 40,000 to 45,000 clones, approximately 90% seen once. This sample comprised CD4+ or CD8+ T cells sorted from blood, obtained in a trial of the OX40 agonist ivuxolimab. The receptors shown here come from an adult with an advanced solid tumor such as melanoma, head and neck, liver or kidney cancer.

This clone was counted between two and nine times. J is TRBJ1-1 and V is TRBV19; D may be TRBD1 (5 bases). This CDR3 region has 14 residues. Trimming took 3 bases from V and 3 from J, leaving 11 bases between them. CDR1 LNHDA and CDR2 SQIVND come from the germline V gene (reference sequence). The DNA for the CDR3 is TGTGCCAGTAGTATTTGGGGCCTTGACACTGAAGCTTTCTTT. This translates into CASSIWGLDTEAFF.

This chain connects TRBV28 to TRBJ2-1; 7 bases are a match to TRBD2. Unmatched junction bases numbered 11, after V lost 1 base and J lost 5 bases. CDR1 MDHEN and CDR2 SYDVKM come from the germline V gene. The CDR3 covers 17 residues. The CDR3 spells CASSLYRGGSVNNEQFF. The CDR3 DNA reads TGTGCCAGCAGTTTATATCGTGGCGGGAGCGTGAACAATGAGCAGTTCTTC.

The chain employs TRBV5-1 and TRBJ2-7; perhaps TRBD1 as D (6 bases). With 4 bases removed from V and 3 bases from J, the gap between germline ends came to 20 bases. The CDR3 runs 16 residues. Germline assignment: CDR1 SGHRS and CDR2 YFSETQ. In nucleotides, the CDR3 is TGCGCCAGCAGCCTGGATGGGGGCAGGGCACACTACGAGCAGTACTTC. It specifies CASSLDGGRAHYEQYF. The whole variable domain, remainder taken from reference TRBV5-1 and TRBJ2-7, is KAGVTQTPRYLIKTRGQQVTLSCSPISGHRSVSWYQQTPGQGLQFLFEYFSETQRNKGNFPGRFSGRQFSNSRSEMNVSTLELGDSALYLCASSLDGGRAHYEQYFGPGTRLTVT.

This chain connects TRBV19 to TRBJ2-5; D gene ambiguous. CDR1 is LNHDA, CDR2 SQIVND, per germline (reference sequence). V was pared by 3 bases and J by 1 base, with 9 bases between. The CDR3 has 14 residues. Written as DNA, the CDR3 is TGTGCCAGTAGTATGGCACAGCCCCAAGAGACCCAGTACTTC. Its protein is CASSMAQPQETQYF.

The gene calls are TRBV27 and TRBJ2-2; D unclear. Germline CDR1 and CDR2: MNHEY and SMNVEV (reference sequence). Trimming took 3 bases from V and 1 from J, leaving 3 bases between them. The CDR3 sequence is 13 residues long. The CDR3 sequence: CASSFGNTGELFF. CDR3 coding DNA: TGTGCCAGCAGTTTCGGGAACACCGGGGAGCTGTTTTTT.

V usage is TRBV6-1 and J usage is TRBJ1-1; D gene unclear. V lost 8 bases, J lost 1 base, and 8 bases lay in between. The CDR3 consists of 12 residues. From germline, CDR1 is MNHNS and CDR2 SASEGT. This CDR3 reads CASLKKNTEAFF. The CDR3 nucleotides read TGTGCCAGCCTGAAGAAGAACACTGAAGCTTTCTTT.

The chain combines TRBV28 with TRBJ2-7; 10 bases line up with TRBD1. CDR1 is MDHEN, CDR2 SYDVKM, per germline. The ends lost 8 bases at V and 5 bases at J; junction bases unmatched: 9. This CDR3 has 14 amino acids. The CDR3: CASYGDRGFHEQYF. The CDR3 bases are TGTGCCAGCTATGGGGACAGGGGATTCCACGAGCAGTACTTC.

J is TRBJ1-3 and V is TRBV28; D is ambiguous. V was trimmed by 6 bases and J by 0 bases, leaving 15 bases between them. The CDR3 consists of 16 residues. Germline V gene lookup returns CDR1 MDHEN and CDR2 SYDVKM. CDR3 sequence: CASSLTVFSSGNTIYF. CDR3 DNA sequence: TGTGCCAGCAGCCTTACGGTCTTTAGCTCTGGAAACACCATATATTTT.

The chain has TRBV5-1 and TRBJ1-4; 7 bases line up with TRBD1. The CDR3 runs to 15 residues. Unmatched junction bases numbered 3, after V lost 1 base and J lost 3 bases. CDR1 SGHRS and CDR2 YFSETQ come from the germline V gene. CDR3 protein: CASSLTGTANEKLFF. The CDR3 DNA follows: TGCGCCAGCAGCTTGACCGGGACAGCTAATGAAAAACTGTTTTTT.

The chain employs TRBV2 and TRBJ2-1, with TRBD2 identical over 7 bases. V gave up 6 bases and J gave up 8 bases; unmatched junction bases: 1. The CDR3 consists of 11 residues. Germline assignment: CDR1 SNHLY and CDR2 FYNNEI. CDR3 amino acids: CASRGGDEQFF. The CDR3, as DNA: TGTGCCAGCAGGGGGGGGGATGAGCAGTTCTTC.

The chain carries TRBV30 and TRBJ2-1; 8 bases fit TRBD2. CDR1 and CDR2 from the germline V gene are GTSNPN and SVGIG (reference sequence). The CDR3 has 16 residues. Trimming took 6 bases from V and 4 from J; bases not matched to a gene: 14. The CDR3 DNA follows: TGTGCCTGCACCGGCCAGGGCGGGAGGCAATACAATGAGCAGTTCTTC. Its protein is CACTGQGGRQYNEQFF.

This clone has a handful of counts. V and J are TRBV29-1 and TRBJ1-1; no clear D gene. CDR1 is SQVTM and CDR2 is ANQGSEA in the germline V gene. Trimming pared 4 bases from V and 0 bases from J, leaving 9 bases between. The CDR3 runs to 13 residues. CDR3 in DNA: TGCAGCGTTGCAGTGGGTATGAACACTGAAGCTTTCTTT. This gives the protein CSVAVGMNTEAFF.

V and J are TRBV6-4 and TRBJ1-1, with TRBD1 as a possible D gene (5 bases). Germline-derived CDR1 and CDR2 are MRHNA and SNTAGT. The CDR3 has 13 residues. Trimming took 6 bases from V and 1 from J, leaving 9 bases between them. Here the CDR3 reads CASSRVANTEAFF. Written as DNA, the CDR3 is TGTGCCAGCAGCAGGGTGGCGAACACTGAAGCTTTCTTT.

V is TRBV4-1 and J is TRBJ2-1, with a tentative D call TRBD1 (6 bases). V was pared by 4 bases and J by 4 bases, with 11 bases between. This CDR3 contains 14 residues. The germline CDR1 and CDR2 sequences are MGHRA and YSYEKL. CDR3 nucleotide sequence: TGCGCCAGCAGCCCCGGGACATATTACAATGAGCAGTTCTTC. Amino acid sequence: CASSPGTYYNEQFF.

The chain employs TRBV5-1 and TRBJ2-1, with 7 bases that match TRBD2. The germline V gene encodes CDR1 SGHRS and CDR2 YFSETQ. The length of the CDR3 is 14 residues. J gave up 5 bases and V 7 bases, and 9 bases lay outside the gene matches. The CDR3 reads CASGAGAINNEQFF. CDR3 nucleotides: TGCGCCAGCGGGGCGGGAGCCATTAACAATGAGCAGTTCTTC.

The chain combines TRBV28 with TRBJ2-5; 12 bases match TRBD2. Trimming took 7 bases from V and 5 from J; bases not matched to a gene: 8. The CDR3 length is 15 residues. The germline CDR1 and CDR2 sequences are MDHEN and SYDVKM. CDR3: CASIVRLAGVETQYF. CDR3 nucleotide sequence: TGTGCCAGCATAGTCCGACTAGCGGGAGTGGAGACCCAGTACTTC.

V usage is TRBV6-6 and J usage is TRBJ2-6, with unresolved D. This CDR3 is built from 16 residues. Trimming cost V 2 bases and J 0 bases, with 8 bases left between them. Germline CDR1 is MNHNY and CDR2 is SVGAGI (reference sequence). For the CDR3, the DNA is TGTGCCAGCAGTTACACGAGAGACTCTGGGGCCAACGTCCTGACTTTC. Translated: CASSYTRDSGANVLTF.

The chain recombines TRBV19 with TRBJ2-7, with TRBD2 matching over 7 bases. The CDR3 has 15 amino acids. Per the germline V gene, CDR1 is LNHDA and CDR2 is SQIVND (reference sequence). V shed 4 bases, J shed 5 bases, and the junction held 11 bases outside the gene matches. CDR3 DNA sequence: TGTGCCAGTAGTACATCCGGGGACTACCAAAACGAGCAGTACTTC. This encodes CASSTSGDYQNEQYF.

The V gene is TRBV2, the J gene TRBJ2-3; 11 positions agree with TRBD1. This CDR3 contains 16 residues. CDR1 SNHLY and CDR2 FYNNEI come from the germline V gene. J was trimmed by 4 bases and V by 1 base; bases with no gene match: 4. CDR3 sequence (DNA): TGTGCCAGCAGTGAAGAGGGGGGACAGGGGGCAGATACGCAGTATTTT. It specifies CASSEEGGQGADTQYF.

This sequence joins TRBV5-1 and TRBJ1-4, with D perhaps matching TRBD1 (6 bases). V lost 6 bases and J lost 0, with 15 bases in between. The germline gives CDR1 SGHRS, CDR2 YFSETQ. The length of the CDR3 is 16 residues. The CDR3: CASKRGTFATNEKLFF. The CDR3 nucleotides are TGCGCCAGCAAAAGGGGGACGTTTGCAACTAATGAAAAACTGTTTTTT.

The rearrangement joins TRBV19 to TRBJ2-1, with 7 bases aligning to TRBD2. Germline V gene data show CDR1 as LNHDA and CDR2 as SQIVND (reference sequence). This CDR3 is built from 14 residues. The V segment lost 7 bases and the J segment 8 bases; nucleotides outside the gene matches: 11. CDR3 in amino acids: CASTLAGLGDEQFF. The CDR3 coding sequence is TGTGCCAGTACCTTAGCGGGCCTAGGGGATGAGCAGTTCTTC.

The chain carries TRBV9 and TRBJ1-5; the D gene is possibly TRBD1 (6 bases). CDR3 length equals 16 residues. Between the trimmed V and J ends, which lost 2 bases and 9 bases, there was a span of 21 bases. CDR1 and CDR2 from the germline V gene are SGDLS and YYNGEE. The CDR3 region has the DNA TGTGCCAGCAGCGTCGACAGGCCCCTCGTCGATGGGCCCCAGCATTTT. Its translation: CASSVDRPLVDGPQHF.

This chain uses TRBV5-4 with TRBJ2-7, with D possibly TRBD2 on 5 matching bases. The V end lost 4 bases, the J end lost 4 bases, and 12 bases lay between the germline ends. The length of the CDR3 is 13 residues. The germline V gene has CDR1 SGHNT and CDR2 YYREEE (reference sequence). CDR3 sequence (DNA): TGTGCCAGCAGCGTGACTACGGAGTACGAGCAGTACTTC. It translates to CASSVTTEYEQYF.

In DNA, the CDR3 is TGTGCCAGCAGTTTGAGGACCCTGACATACGAGCAGTACTTC. Protein product: CASSLRTLTYEQYF. V is TRBV28 and J is TRBJ2-7; D not resolved. The germline V gene has CDR1 MDHEN and CDR2 SYDVKM. V lost 3 bases to trimming and J lost 4 bases, with 13 bases between them. CDR3 length: 14 residues. The complete variable domain, with remaining parts taken from reference TRBV28 and TRBJ2-7, reads DVKVTQSSRYLVKRTGEKVFLECVQDMDHENMFWYRQDPGLGLRLIYFSYDVKMKEKGDIPEGYSVSREKKERFSLILESASTNQTSMYLCASSLRTLTYEQYFGPGTRLTVT.

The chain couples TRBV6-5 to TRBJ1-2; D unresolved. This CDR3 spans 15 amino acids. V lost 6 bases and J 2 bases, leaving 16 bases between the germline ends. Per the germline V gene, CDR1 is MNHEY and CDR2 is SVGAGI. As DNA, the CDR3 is TGTGCCAGCAGCCATGCGCCCACTGGGAACTATGGCTACACCTTC. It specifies CASSHAPTGNYGYTF.

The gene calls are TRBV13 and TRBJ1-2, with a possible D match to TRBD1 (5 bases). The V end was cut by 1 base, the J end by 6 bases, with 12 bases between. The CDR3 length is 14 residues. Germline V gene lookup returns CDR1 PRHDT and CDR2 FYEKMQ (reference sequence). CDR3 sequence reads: CASSLEGTPNGYTF. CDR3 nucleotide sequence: TGTGCCAGCAGCTTAGAAGGGACTCCTAATGGCTACACCTTC.

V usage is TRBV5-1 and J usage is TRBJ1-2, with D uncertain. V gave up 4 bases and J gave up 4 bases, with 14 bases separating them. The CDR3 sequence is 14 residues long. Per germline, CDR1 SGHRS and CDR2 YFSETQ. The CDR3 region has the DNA TGCGCCAGCAGCCACGACGGGAGCGTCTATGGCTACACCTTC. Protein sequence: CASSHDGSVYGYTF. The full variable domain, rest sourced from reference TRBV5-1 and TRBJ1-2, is KAGVTQTPRYLIKTRGQQVTLSCSPISGHRSVSWYQQTPGQGLQFLFEYFSETQRNKGNFPGRFSGRQFSNSRSEMNVSTLELGDSALYLCASSHDGSVYGYTFGSGTRLTVV.

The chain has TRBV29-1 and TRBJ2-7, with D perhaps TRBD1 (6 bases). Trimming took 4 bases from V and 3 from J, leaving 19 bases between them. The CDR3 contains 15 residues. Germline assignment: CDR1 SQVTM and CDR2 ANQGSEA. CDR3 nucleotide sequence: TGCAGCGTTGTATCGGGCAGGGGTGGACACTACGAGCAGTACTTC. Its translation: CSVVSGRGGHYEQYF.

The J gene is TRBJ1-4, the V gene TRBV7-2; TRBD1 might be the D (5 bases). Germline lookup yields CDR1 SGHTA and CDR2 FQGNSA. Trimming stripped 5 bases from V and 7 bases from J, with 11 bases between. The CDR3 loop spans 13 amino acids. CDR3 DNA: TGTGCCAGCAGCCTAGGGGAGGTTGAAAAACTGTTTTTT. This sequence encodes CASSLGEVEKLFF.

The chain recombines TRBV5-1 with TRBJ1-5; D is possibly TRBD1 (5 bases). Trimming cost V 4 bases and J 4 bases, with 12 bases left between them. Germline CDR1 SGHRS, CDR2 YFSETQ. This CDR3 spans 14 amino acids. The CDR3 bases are TGCGCCAGCAGCCCGGAGGGGTGGAATCAGCCCCAGCATTTT. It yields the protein CASSPEGWNQPQHF.